This T cell receptor beta chain was recorded in a study of cytomegalovirus exposure and HLA in healthy donors. V trimming: 3 bases; J trimming: 6 bases; junction bases outside the gene matches: 5. Germline V CDR1 and CDR2: KGHSH, LQKENI. CDR3 length: 14 residues. Despite likely unrecorded immune exposures, the donors were nominally healthy at the time of sampling. PCR involved 60 Vbeta and 13 Jbeta primers. The assay was immunoSEQ multiplex PCR, and TCRdb's table has in-frame clones only and misses some. The record lists around 64,000 clones, of which the ten most abundant hold roughly 2.3%. V is TRBV18 and J is TRBJ1-1; 9 bases line up with TRBD1. The receptor comes from a female donor in good health and CMV-seropositive. What was sequenced was PBMCs. DNA for the CDR3: TGTGCCAGCTCACCCGTGGACAGGGGCCCTGAAGCTTTCTTT. Encoded protein: CASSPVDRGPEAFF.